This T cell receptor (beta chain) was captured by sequencing in a study of T cell repertoires in cytomegalovirus infection. Background on the study: Indications came from public TCR beta signatures; they pointed to CMV infection and to a matching HLA type.

Using its own MiXCR run on the reads, TCRdb lists one record per CDR3 protein. The data show roughly 500,000 distinct CDR3 sequences, with about 17% seen just once and under 30% held by the top ten. In regard to this clonotype: What it binds is unknown.

The CDR3 has 14 amino acids. The germline V gene encodes CDR1 MNHNS and CDR2 SASEGT. The V end lost 8 bases, the J end lost 5 bases, and 19 bases lay between the germline ends. Broader study findings: Public TCR beta family frequency separated CMV-and-HLA carriers, including in an independent cohort. The ex vivo response was dominated by HLA-C-restricted CMV-specific TCR beta clonotypes.

The receptor comes from a human donor in good health (CMV status not recorded). Some clones in this sample may be carry-over from other donors' samples. This chain joins TRBV6-1 and TRBJ2-7; possibly TRBD1 or TRBD2 for D (6 bases each). Sequences were obtained from CD8+ T cells from PBMCs. CDR3 DNA sequence: TGTGCCAGCTCCTCTACCAATGGGGGGCACGAGCAGTACTTC. This codes for CASSSTNGGHEQYF.